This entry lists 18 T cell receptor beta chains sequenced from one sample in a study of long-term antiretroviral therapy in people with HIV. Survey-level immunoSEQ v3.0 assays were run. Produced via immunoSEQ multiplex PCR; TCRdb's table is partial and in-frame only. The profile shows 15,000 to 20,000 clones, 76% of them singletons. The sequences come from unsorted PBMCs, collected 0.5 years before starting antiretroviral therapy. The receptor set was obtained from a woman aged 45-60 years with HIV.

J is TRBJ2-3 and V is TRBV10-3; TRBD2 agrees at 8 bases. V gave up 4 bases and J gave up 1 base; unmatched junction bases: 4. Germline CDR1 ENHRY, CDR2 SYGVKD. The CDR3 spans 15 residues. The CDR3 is CAISVRGGRTDTQYF. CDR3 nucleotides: TGTGCCATCAGTGTCCGGGGGGGCCGCACAGATACGCAGTATTTT.

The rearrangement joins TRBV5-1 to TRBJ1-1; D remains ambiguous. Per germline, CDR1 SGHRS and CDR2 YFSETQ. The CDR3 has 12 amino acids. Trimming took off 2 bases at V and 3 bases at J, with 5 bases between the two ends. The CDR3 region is CASSLDYTEAFF. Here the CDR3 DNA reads TGCGCCAGCAGCTTAGATTACACTGAAGCTTTCTTT.

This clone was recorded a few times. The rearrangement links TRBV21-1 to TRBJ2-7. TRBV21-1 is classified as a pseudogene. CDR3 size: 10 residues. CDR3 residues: CASLSYEQYV. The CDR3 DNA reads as TGTGCCAGCTTATCCTACGAGCAGTACGTC.

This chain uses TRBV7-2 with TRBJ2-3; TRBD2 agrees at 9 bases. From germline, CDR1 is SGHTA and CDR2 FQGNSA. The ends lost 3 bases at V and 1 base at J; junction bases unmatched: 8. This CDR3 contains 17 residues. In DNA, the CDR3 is TGTGCCAGCAGCTTTAGGGGTCTAGCGGGGCGCACAGATACGCAGTATTTT. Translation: CASSFRGLAGRTDTQYF.

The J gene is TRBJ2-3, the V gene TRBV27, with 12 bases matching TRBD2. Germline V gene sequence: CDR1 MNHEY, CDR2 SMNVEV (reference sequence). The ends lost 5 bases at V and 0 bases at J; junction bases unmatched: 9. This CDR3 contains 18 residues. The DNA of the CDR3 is TGTGCCAGCAGTCCCGGACTAGCGGGGCCGACTAGCACAGATACGCAGTATTTT. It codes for CASSPGLAGPTSTDTQYF.

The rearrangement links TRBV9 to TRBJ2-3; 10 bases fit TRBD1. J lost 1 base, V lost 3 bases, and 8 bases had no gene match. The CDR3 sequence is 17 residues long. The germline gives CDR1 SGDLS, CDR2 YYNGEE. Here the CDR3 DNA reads TGTGCCAGCAGCGGCCCGTGGGGGACAGGGGGCACAGATACGCAGTATTTT. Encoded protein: CASSGPWGTGGTDTQYF.

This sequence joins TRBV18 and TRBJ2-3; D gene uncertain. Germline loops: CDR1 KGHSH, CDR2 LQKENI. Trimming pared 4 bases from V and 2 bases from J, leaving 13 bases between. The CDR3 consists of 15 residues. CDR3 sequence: CASSQKGPTTDTQYF. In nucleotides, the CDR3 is TGTGCCAGCTCACAAAAGGGCCCTACCACAGATACGCAGTATTTT.

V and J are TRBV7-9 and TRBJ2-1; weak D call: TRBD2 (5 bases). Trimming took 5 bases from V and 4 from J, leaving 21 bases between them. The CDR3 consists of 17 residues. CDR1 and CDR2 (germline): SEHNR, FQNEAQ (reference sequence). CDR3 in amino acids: CASSPSHPTRAYNEQFF. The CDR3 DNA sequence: TGTGCCAGCAGCCCTTCGCATCCCACGAGGGCTTACAATGAGCAGTTCTTC.

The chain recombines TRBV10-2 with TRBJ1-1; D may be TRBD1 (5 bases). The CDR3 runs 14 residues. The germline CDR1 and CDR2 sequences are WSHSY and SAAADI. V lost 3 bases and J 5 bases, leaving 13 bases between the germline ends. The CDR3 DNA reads TGCGCCAGCAGTGATCTGGGGGTAAAGACTGAAGCTTTCTTT. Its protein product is CASSDLGVKTEAFF.

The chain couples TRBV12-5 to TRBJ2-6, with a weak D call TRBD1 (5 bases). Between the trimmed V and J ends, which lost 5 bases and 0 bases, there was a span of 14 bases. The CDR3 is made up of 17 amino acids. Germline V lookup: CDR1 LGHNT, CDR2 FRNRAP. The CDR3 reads CASGATVGDSGANVLTF. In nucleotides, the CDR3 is TGTGCTAGTGGTGCGACAGTAGGGGACTCTGGGGCCAACGTCCTGACTTTC. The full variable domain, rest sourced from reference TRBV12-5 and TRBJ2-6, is DARVTQTPRHKVTEMGQEVTMRCQPILGHNTVFWYRQTMMQGLELLAYFRNRAPLDDSGMPKDRFSAEMPDATLATLKIQPSEPRDSAVYFCASGATVGDSGANVLTFGAGSRLTVL.

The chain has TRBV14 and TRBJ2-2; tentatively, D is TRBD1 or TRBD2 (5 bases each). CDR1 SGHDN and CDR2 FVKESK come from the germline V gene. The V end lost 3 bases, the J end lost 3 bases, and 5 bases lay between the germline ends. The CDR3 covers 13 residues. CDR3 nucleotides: TGTGCCAGCAGCCAGGGGGACACCGGGGAGCTGTTTTTT. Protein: CASSQGDTGELFF.

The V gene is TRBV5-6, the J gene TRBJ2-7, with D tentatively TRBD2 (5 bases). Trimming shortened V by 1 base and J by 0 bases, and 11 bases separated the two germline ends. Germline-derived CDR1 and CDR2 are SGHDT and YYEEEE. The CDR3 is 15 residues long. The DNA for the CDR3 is TGTGCCAGCAGCTTGAGGCAGCGGCCCTCCTACGAGCAGTACTTC. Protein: CASSLRQRPSYEQYF.

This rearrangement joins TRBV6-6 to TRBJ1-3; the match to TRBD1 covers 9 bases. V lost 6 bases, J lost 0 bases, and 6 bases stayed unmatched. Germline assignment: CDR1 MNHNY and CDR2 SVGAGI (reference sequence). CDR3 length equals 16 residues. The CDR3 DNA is TGTGCCAGCAGACTCACAGGGGGCTACTCTGGAAACACCATATATTTT. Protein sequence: CASRLTGGYSGNTIYF.

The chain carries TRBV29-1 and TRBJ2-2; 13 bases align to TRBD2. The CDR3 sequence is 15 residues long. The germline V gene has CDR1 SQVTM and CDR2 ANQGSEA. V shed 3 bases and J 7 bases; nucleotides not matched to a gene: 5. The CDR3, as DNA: TGCAGCGTTGAGGGTAGACTAGCGGGGGGCGGGGAGCTGTTTTTT. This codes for CSVEGRLAGGGELFF.

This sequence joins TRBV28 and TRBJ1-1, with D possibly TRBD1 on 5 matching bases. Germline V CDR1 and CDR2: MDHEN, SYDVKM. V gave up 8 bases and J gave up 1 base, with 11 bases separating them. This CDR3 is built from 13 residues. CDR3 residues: CASFLQGNTEAFF. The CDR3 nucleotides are TGTGCCAGCTTCTTGCAGGGGAACACTGAAGCTTTCTTT.

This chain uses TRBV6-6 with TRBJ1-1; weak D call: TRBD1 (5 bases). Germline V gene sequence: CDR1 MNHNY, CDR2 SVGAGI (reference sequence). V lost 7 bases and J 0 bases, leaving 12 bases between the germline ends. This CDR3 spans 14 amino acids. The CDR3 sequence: CASMDTPMNTEAFF. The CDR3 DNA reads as TGTGCCAGCATGGACACCCCCATGAACACTGAAGCTTTCTTT.

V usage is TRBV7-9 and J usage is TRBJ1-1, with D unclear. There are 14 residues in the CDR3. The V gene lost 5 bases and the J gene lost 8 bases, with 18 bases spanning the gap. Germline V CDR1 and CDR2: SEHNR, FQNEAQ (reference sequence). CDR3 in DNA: TGTGCCAGCAGCCCTACGACGGGCCTACTCGAAGCTTTCTTT. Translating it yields CASSPTTGLLEAFF.

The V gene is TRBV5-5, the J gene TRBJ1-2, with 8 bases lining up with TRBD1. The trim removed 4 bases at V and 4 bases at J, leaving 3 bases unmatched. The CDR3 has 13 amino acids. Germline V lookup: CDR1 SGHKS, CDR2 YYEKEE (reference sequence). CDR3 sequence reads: CASSPTGVYGYTF. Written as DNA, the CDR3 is TGTGCCAGCAGCCCGACAGGGGTCTATGGCTACACCTTC. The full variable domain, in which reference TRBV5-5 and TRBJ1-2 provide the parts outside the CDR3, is DAGVTQSPTHLIKTRGQQVTLRCSPISGHKSVSWYQQVLGQGPQFIFQYYEKEERGRGNFPDRFSARQFPNYSSELNVNALLLGDSALYLCASSPTGVYGYTFGSGTRLTVV.